This T cell receptor (beta chain) was documented in a study of radiation and T cells in renal cell carcinoma. The germline V gene has CDR1 LNHDA and CDR2 SQIVND (reference sequence). This CDR3 has 15 residues. The ends were cut back, 8 bases at V and 3 bases at J, with 19 bases in the middle. Libraries were prepared by immunoSEQ multiplex PCR; TCRdb keeps only in-frame clonotypes and omits some of them. The sample holds 120,000 to 150,000 clones, 70% to 90% seen once. This clone was seen only a few times. Time point defined: blood 4 weeks post-SBRT, at nephrectomy. As for treatment: 15 Gy SBRT to primary tumor, nephrectomy 4 weeks later. Nephrectomy followed 15 Gy stereotactic body radiation by 4 weeks. Blood was sampled at baseline, 2 weeks and 4 weeks after SBRT.

The sequence derives from a woman aged 45-65 years with renal cell carcinoma. The chain has TRBV19 and TRBJ1-2; unclear D gene. The sample consisted of blood, taken from a patient whose treatment included radiotherapy and nephrectomy. CDR3 sequence reads: CASQGVTSNDYGYTF. Here the CDR3 DNA reads TGTGCCAGTCAAGGCGTAACGAGCAACGACTATGGCTACACCTTC.